Reported below is one T cell receptor (beta chain). Its antigen is unknown. The germline V and J ends were trimmed by 0 bases and 4 bases, with 11 bases remaining between them. The germline CDR1 and CDR2 sequences are GTSNPN and SVGIG (reference sequence). The CDR3 is 14 residues long. The sample is drawn from a study of OX40 agonist ivuxolimab in advanced cancers. Study in general: It was permissible to have had prior anti-PD-1, anti-PD-L1 or anti-CTLA-4 therapy, and approximately 41% had some.

Study-wide results and limits: The investigators did not determine what antigen specificity the expanded peripheral T cells had.

TCRdb's copy holds only in-frame clones and misses some; the assay was immunoSEQ multiplex PCR. The sample carries 70,000 to 95,000 clones, around 90% recorded once. The sample was CD4+ or CD8+ T cells sorted from blood, taken in a trial of the OX40 agonist ivuxolimab. This sequence originates from an adult with an advanced solid tumor such as melanoma, head and neck, liver or kidney cancer. The V and J genes are TRBV30 and TRBJ2-3; TRBD2 might be the D (6 bases). CDR3 protein: CAWSVGAGSDTQYF. The CDR3 nucleotides read TGTGCCTGGAGTGTTGGGGCGGGGTCAGATACGCAGTATTTT.